These T cell receptor beta chains were read from a single sample in a study of T cells in Graves' hyperthyroidism and ophthalmopathy. TCRdb re-called the multiplex PCR reads through MiXCR, storing one row per CDR3 protein. The sample has about 620,000 distinct CDR3 sequences; around 16% are singletons. The sequenced material came from blood. These receptors came from a woman in her twenties or thirties with Graves' hyperthyroidism. CDR3s include the opening cysteine and the closing phenylalanine or tryptophan. D genes are given only for firm matches. For some rows the clone size is stated as once, few or many, or as a class when expanded; others skip it.

>many|NA|TRBJ1-1|TRBV27
TGTGCCAGCAAGGCGAACACTGAAGCTTTCTTT
CASKANTEAFF
>many|TRBD2|TRBJ2-5|TRBV20-1
TGCAGTGCTAGGGTAGCGGGGAGGGTCTTGAGCGAGACCCAGTACTTC
CSARVAGRVLSETQYF
>many|TRBD1|TRBJ2-7|TRBV20-1
TGCAGTGCATCGACCGGGACAGGGTACTACGAGCAGTACTTC
CSASTGTGYYEQYF
>few|NA|TRBJ1-1|TRBV2
TGTGCCAGCAGTGAAGCGGCCTGGAGGGGGAACACTGAAGCTTTCTTT
CASSEAAWRGNTEAFF
>few|NA|TRBJ2-1|TRBV19
TGTGCCAGTAGTATGTCAGGACGGAGGGATGAGCAGTTCTTC
CASSMSGRRDEQFF
>many|NA|TRBJ1-2|TRBV7-3
TGTGCCAGCAGCTTAGGTGGATCGGCAGGGGCTTATGGCTACACCTTC
CASSLGGSAGAYGYTF
>many|NA|TRBJ2-7|TRBV20-1
TGCAGTGCTCGAAAACGACGGTACGAGCAGTACTTC
CSARKRRYEQYF
>NA|TRBD1|TRBJ1-1|TRBV28
TGTGCCAGCAGTCCTCGGACAGGGGCTCGAGCTTTCTTT
CASSPRTGARAFF
>many|TRBD1|TRBJ1-2|TRBV7-9
TGTGCCAGCAGCTTTTGGACAGGGAACTATGGCTACACCTTC
CASSFWTGNYGYTF
>many|TRBD2|TRBJ2-1|TRBV7-2
TGTGCCAGCAGCTTAACTAGCGGGAGCTATGGCAATGAGCAGTTCTTC
CASSLTSGSYGNEQFF
>few|NA|TRBJ1-2|TRBV4-1
TGCGCCAGCAGCCAAGTCTTGAGGGATTGGGGCTACACCTTC
CASSQVLRDWGYTF
>NA|NA|TRBJ1-3|TRBV28
TGTGCCAGCAGTTCCTTTGTAAGTCCGTCTGGAAACACCATATATTTT
CASSSFVSPSGNTIYF
>NA|NA|TRBJ1-5|TRBV3-1
TGTGCCAGCAGCCAATCCCAGGGGAATCAGCCCCAGCATTTT
CASSQSQGNQPQHF
>few|NA|TRBJ2-1|TRBV12-3/TRBV12-4
TGTGCCAGCAGTTTTAGGGGGAGGGGTGAGCAGTTCTTC
CASSFRGRGEQFF
>NA|TRBD2|TRBJ2-5|TRBV4-1
TGCGCCAGCAGCCCTCAGAGGATAAGCGGGAGTAGAGAGACCCAGTACTTC
CASSPQRISGSRETQYF
>NA|NA|TRBJ1-2|TRBV18
TGTGCCAGCTCACCACCGGTCCTGGGCTACACCTTC
CASSPPVLGYTF
>NA|NA|TRBJ2-1|TRBV24-1
TGTGCCACCAGTGACTTTGATGAGCAGTTCTTC
CATSDFDEQFF
>many|TRBD1|TRBJ1-1|TRBV2
TGTGCCAGCACCGAGACAGGGAGAGCTTTCTTT
CASTETGRAFF
>many|NA|TRBJ2-3|TRBV7-2
TGTGCCAGCAGCTCTCGGGCCCTAACTAGCACAGATACGCAGTATTTT
CASSSRALTSTDTQYF
>few|TRBD2|TRBJ2-1|TRBV19
TGTGCCAGTAGTATGGCGGGAGGCAACAATGAGCAGTTCTTC
CASSMAGGNNEQFF
>NA|NA|TRBJ2-3|TRBV18
TGTGCCAGCTCACCAGAGAGTAATTCAGATACGCAGTATTTT
CASSPESNSDTQYF
>few|NA|TRBJ2-7|TRBV29-1
TGCAGCGTTGTTGGAGGGGCTAGGCACGAGCAGTACTTC
CSVVGGARHEQYF
>NA|TRBD2|TRBJ2-5|TRBV5-1
TGCGCCAGCAGCTTGGTAGCTAGCGGGTTCCAAGAGACCCAGTACTTC
CASSLVASGFQETQYF
>NA|NA|TRBJ1-1|TRBV6-5
TGTGCCAGCAGTTACTCGAGGGAGACTGAAGCTTTCTTT
CASSYSRETEAFF
>few|NA|TRBJ1-1|TRBV5-1
TGCGCCAGCAGCTTGGCCGGTGTACACCCTGAAGCTTTCTTT
CASSLAGVHPEAFF
>few|TRBD1|TRBJ1-5|TRBV28
TGTGCCAGCAGAGGGACAGCACCTAGCAATCAGCCCCAGCATTTT
CASRGTAPSNQPQHF
>NA|NA|TRBJ2-7|TRBV6-2/TRBV6-3
TGTGCCAGCAGACTGGGACCGTCCTACGAGCAGTACTTC
CASRLGPSYEQYF
>many|NA|TRBJ2-5|TRBV2
TGTGCCAGCAGTTACGAACTCCCGGGAGAGACCCAGTACTTC
CASSYELPGETQYF
>NA|NA|TRBJ2-2|TRBV5-4
TGTGCCACCCGGACCGCCAATGGCGGGGAGCTGTTTTTT
CATRTANGGELFF
>few|NA|TRBJ1-2|TRBV19
TGTGCCAGTAGTAATTACAGGGGCTACACCTTC
CASSNYRGYTF
>many|TRBD2|TRBJ2-1|TRBV28
TGTGCCAGCAGTCCGGGACTAGCGGGAGGTGAGCAGTTCTTC
CASSPGLAGGEQFF
>few|NA|TRBJ2-5|TRBV7-6
TGTGCCAGCAGCTTAACCCGCGGGAACCAAGAGACCCAGTACTTC
CASSLTRGNQETQYF
>NA|TRBD1|TRBJ1-1|TRBV30
TGTGCCTGGAGTGTTTTGGGGGGACAGGGGGTCGCTGAAGCTTTCTTT
CAWSVLGGQGVAEAFF
>many|NA|TRBJ1-5|TRBV6-1
TGTGCCAGCAAGTTTCTATATGCAGGGTTAGAGCAGCCCCAGCATTTT
CASKFLYAGLEQPQHF
>few|TRBD1|TRBJ1-5|TRBV12-3/TRBV12-4
TGTGCCACCACAGGGGGGGGGAGCAATCAGCCCCAGCATTTT
CATTGGGSNQPQHF
>NA|NA|TRBJ1-1|TRBV6-2/TRBV6-3
TGTGCCAGCAGTGAGTCGACAACGGCTGAAGCTTTCTTT
CASSESTTAEAFF
>few|TRBD1|TRBJ1-3|TRBV28
TGTGCCACCTGTAACAGGGGATCGGGAAACACCATATATTTT
CATCNRGSGNTIYF
>many|NA|TRBJ1-2|TRBV7-8
TGTGCCAGCAGCTTAGAGGTGGGGGGCTACACCTTC
CASSLEVGGYTF
>many|NA|TRBJ2-2|TRBV11-3
TGTGCCAGCAGCTTAGATCCGGTCGACAGGCCTAACACCGGGGAGCTGTTTTTT
CASSLDPVDRPNTGELFF
>many|NA|TRBJ2-7|TRBV20-1
TGCAGCGCCCAGGGAAGCTCCTACGAGCAGTACTTC
CSAQGSSYEQYF
>many|NA|TRBJ2-1|TRBV2
TGTGCCAGCAGTGGAAGGGCAACATACAATGAGCAGTTCTTC
CASSGRATYNEQFF
>NA|NA|TRBJ2-1|TRBV5-5
TGTGCCAGCATCCCCGAAGTCCCTCCCTACAATGAGCAGTTCTTC
CASIPEVPPYNEQFF
>many|NA|TRBJ2-5|TRBV18
TGTGCCAGCTCACCAGTGGGAGTAGAGACCCAGTACTTC
CASSPVGVETQYF
>few|NA|TRBJ2-3|TRBV4-1
TGCGCCAGCAGCCAAGACGACCTAGGGACGCAGTATTTT
CASSQDDLGTQYF
>NA|TRBD1|TRBJ1-4|TRBV28
TGTGCCAGCAGTTTCCCCGACAGGGTTGGGGAAAAACTGTTTTTT
CASSFPDRVGEKLFF
>many|NA|TRBJ2-3|TRBV2
TGTGCCAGCAGTATCTGGGGGAGTACAGATACGCAGTATTTT
CASSIWGSTDTQYF